A single sample gave rise to the 31 T cell receptor beta chains below, sequenced in a study of cytomegalovirus exposure and HLA in healthy donors. Primers: 60 Vbeta forward and 13 Jbeta reverse. Profiled with immunoSEQ multiplex PCR; TCRdb holds only in-frame clones, not every one. The sample lists fewer than 110,000 clones; 65% to 85% were seen once. Sequencing was performed on PBMCs. These receptors all stem from a woman aged 40 to 49 in good health and CMV-seronegative.

The sample holds a few counts of this clone. This chain links TRBV7-2 with TRBJ2-3; 8 bases line up with TRBD2. The germline CDR1 and CDR2 sequences are SGHTA and FQGNSA. V shed 6 bases, J shed 5 bases, and the junction held 10 bases outside the gene matches. This CDR3 spans 15 amino acids. The CDR3: CASSAQAGVQDTQYF. CDR3 in DNA: TGTGCCAGCAGTGCACAAGCGGGAGTACAAGATACGCAGTATTTT.

The chain employs TRBV27 and TRBJ2-7, with TRBD2 matching 10 bases. CDR1 and CDR2 (germline): MNHEY, SMNVEV (reference sequence). The CDR3 is 17 residues long. The V segment lost 0 bases and the J segment 3 bases; nucleotides outside the gene matches: 8. CDR3 sequence reads: CASSLSLAGVISYEQYF. The CDR3 DNA reads TGTGCCAGCAGTTTATCCCTAGCGGGAGTAATAAGCTACGAGCAGTACTTC.

V usage is TRBV28 and J usage is TRBJ2-7, with D perhaps TRBD1 (7 bases). CDR1 MDHEN and CDR2 SYDVKM come from the germline V gene. Trimming cost V 5 bases and J 6 bases, with 17 bases left between them. This CDR3 contains 14 residues. CDR3 DNA: TGTGCCAGCAGTGGGAGGACGACAGGGATCGAGCAGTACTTC. Protein sequence: CASSGRTTGIEQYF. Full variable domain (rest looked up from reference TRBV28 and TRBJ2-7): DVKVTQSSRYLVKRTGEKVFLECVQDMDHENMFWYRQDPGLGLRLIYFSYDVKMKEKGDIPEGYSVSREKKERFSLILESASTNQTSMYLCASSGRTTGIEQYFGPGTRLTVT.

This clone was detected only once. The J gene is TRBJ2-1, the V gene TRBV27; possibly TRBD2 for D (6 bases). Germline assignment: CDR1 MNHEY and CDR2 SMNVEV (reference sequence). This CDR3 spans 16 amino acids. Trimming shortened V by 5 bases and J by 2 bases, and 16 bases separated the two germline ends. This chain's CDR3 is CASSTPHSGTYNEQFF. The DNA for the CDR3 is TGTGCCAGCAGTACACCTCATAGCGGAACCTACAATGAGCAGTTCTTC.

V usage is TRBV5-1 and J usage is TRBJ2-2; a weak D match, TRBD2 (5 bases). This CDR3 is 16 amino acids long. V lost 4 bases to trimming and J lost 0 bases, with 13 bases between them. In germline, CDR1 is SGHRS, CDR2 YFSETQ. DNA for the CDR3: TGCGCCAGCAGCCCATGGTCGGGGACGAACACCGGGGAGCTGTTTTTT. As protein: CASSPWSGTNTGELFF.

CDR3 region: CASSSSGTGDYEQYF. As DNA, the CDR3 is TGTGCCAGTAGTAGCAGCGGGACAGGGGACTACGAGCAGTACTTC. V gene TRBV19 combines with J gene TRBJ2-7, with 10 positions matching TRBD1. Germline lookup yields CDR1 LNHDA and CDR2 SQIVND (reference sequence). The CDR3 is 15 amino acids. The J segment lost 3 bases and the V segment lost 4 bases, leaving 6 bases of the junction unmatched.

The V gene is TRBV7-2, the J gene TRBJ2-7; D might be TRBD1 (6 bases). The CDR3 is 16 amino acids. CDR1 SGHTA and CDR2 FQGNSA come from the germline V gene. V was trimmed by 0 bases and J by 1 base, leaving 13 bases between them. The DNA for the CDR3 is TGTGCCAGCAGCTTAGCGGGTGTCAGGGGTTCCTACGAGCAGTACTTC. Translating gives CASSLAGVRGSYEQYF.

The table lists this clone with a count of one. The rearrangement links TRBV7-2 to TRBJ1-1; D call uncertain. Between the trimmed V and J ends, which lost 3 bases and 7 bases, there was a span of 18 bases. In germline, CDR1 is SGHTA, CDR2 FQGNSA. This CDR3 contains 15 residues. Here the CDR3 reads CASSFGPGLEGEAFF. Written as DNA, the CDR3 is TGTGCCAGCAGCTTTGGCCCGGGGTTGGAGGGTGAAGCTTTCTTT.

The chain employs TRBV2 and TRBJ2-5; 9 nucleotides match TRBD1. CDR1 is SNHLY and CDR2 is FYNNEI in the germline V gene. The CDR3 spans 15 residues. Trimming removed 6 bases from V and 3 bases from J; junction bases left unmatched: 8. CDR3 nucleotide sequence: TGTGCCAGCAGAGTACTCCGGGACAGGGAAGAGACCCAGTACTTC. This translates into CASRVLRDREETQYF.

The V gene is TRBV7-6, the J gene TRBJ1-6, with 7 bases aligning to TRBD1. The CDR3 length is 19 residues. From germline, CDR1 is SGHVS and CDR2 FNYEAQ. Trimming at V came to 1 base and at J to 0 bases, leaving 9 bases not matched to a gene. Here the CDR3 reads CASSLGQGDQSSYNSPLHF. Here the CDR3 DNA reads TGTGCCAGCAGCTTAGGGCAGGGGGACCAGAGCTCCTATAATTCACCCCTCCACTTT. Variable domain in full (rest from reference TRBV7-6 and TRBJ1-6): GAGVSQSPRYKVTKRGQDVALRCDPISGHVSLYWYRQALGQGPEFLTYFNYEAQQDKSGLPNDRFSAERPEGSISTLTIQRTEQRDSAMYRCASSLGQGDQSSYNSPLHFGNGTRLTVT.

CDR3 amino acids: CAWSGTRTYTTNEKLFF. In nucleotides, the CDR3 is TGTGCCTGGAGTGGAACCCGAACCTATACAACTAATGAAAAACTGTTTTTT. The chain has TRBV30 and TRBJ1-4; unclear D gene. V was clipped by 1 base and J by 0 bases, with 15 bases between them. Germline V gene data show CDR1 as GTSNPN and CDR2 as SVGIG (reference sequence). This CDR3 has 17 residues.

The gene calls are TRBV19 and TRBJ2-7; D gene ambiguous. The V gene's germline CDR1 is LNHDA and CDR2 SQIVND (reference sequence). This CDR3 region has 13 residues. V shed 5 bases and J shed 2 bases, with 10 bases lying between them. For the CDR3, the DNA is TGTGCCAGTAGTGCCAGCGTGACCTACGAGCAGTACTTC. Protein product: CASSASVTYEQYF.

V usage is TRBV12-5 and J usage is TRBJ2-5; 9 bases match TRBD1. The DNA end is more similar to TRBJ2-7, so the J call may be wrong. Germline-derived CDR1 and CDR2 are LGHNT and FRNRAP. The CDR3 loop spans 14 amino acids. The CDR3 DNA reads as TGTGCTAGTGGTATCGGGACAGGGAGACACGAGCAGTACTTC. Translated, it gives CASGIGTGRHEQYF.

The chain couples TRBV5-1 to TRBJ2-2, with TRBD2 as a possible D gene (6 bases). The CDR3 runs 16 residues. Trimming stripped 6 bases from V and 1 base from J, with 16 bases between. CDR1 is SGHRS, CDR2 YFSETQ, per germline. CDR3 sequence (DNA): TGCGCCAGCAAAGAGGGGCAGGGAGGGAACACCGGGGAGCTGTTTTTT. It codes for CASKEGQGGNTGELFF.

The chain is built from TRBV6-6 and TRBJ2-7; maybe TRBD2 (5 bases). V was cut by 10 bases and J by 5 bases, with 15 bases left in between. Germline CDR1 MNHNY, CDR2 SVGAGI (reference sequence). CDR3 length: 12 amino acids. The CDR3 DNA sequence: TGTGCCACCGCCACTAGTCTAGACGAGCAGTACTTC. This sequence encodes CATATSLDEQYF.

The V gene is TRBV2, the J gene TRBJ1-4; D possibly corresponds to TRBD1 (5 bases). The length of the CDR3 is 14 residues. The V gene's germline CDR1 is SNHLY and CDR2 FYNNEI. The germline V and J ends were trimmed by 4 bases and 2 bases, with 8 bases remaining between them. The CDR3 sequence: CASSVEGTNEKLFF. The CDR3 DNA reads TGTGCCAGCAGTGTGGAGGGGACTAATGAAAAACTGTTTTTT.

Of note for this clone: The junction differs from germline at one of its ends, possibly a read error. This chain joins TRBV7-9 and TRBJ2-7; D unclear. This CDR3 region has 11 residues. Germline V CDR1 and CDR2: SEHNR, FQNEAQ (reference sequence). In DNA form, the CDR3 reads TGTTCCAGCAGCCAGACTTACGAGCAGTACTTC. This encodes CSSSQTYEQYF.

Worth noting for this clone: Other DNA sequences within the sample encode an identical CDR3. This chain joins TRBV29-1 and TRBJ2-6, with a possible D match to TRBD2 (5 bases). Trimming removed 2 bases at V and 1 base at J, with 6 bases between. CDR1 SQVTM and CDR2 ANQGSEA come from the germline V gene. This CDR3 is 14 amino acids long. The CDR3 sequence is CSVESGSGANVLTF. For the CDR3, the DNA is TGCAGCGTTGAATCGGGATCTGGGGCCAACGTCCTGACTTTC.

DNA for the CDR3: TGCGCCAGCAGCTTGGGACAGAGATCTAACTATGGCTACACCTTC. Its protein is CASSLGQRSNYGYTF. The chain recombines TRBV5-1 with TRBJ1-2; tentatively, D is TRBD1 (5 bases). Germline CDR1 and CDR2: SGHRS and YFSETQ. The CDR3 runs to 15 residues. Trimming removed 0 bases from V and 0 bases from J, with 9 bases in between.

This clone showed up just a few times. The rearrangement uses TRBV2 and TRBJ2-5; 7 bases fit TRBD2. The trim removed 6 bases at V and 3 bases at J, leaving 4 bases unmatched. The CDR3 spans 13 residues. From germline, CDR1 is SNHLY and CDR2 FYNNEI. The CDR3 nucleotides are TGTGCCAGCAGGAAGGCGGGGGAAGAGACCCAGTACTTC. Its translation is CASRKAGEETQYF. Variable domain in full (rest from reference TRBV2 and TRBJ2-5): EPEVTQTPSHQVTQMGQEVILRCVPISNHLYFYWYRQILGQKVEFLVSFYNNEISEKSEIFDDQFSVERPDGSNFTLKIRSTKLEDSAMYFCASRKAGEETQYFGPGTRLLVL.

The rearrangement joins TRBV7-2 to TRBJ2-7, with 7 bases identical to TRBD2. Germline V gives CDR1 SGHTA, CDR2 FQGNSA. Losses at the gene ends were 5 bases for V and 4 bases for J; bases not matched to a gene: 5. The CDR3 contains 13 residues. CDR3 sequence reads: CASSPREGYEQYF. The CDR3 bases are TGTGCCAGCAGCCCCAGGGAGGGATACGAGCAGTACTTC.

This clone has just a few counts. The J gene is TRBJ1-4, the V gene TRBV4-3; weak D call: TRBD1 (5 bases). This CDR3 is 16 amino acids long. Trimming stripped 0 bases from V and 3 bases from J, with 11 bases between. Germline-derived CDR1 and CDR2 are LGHNA and YSLEER. The CDR3 DNA sequence: TGCGCCAGCAGCCAAGATCGGGGGGGTTCTAATGAAAAACTGTTTTTT. Its translation: CASSQDRGGSNEKLFF.

This clone was detected a few times. The chain combines TRBV6-5 with TRBJ1-1; D remains unclear. This CDR3 is built from 13 residues. Germline V gives CDR1 MNHEY, CDR2 SVGAGI. The V end lost 9 bases, the J end lost 1 base, and 12 bases lay between the germline ends. The CDR3 DNA follows: TGTGCCAGTGCTAGGCAGAAGAACACTGAAGCTTTCTTT. Residues: CASARQKNTEAFF.

The chain uses TRBV7-2 and TRBJ1-5; TRBD1 aligns across 8 bases. With V trimmed by 7 bases and J by 6 bases, 8 bases remained unmatched. Per the germline V gene, CDR1 is SGHTA and CDR2 is FQGNSA. The CDR3 consists of 14 residues. CDR3 sequence: CASNEDRASQPQHF. The DNA of the CDR3 is TGTGCCAGCAACGAGGACAGGGCAAGTCAGCCCCAGCATTTT. Looking up the rest from reference TRBV7-2 and TRBJ1-5 gives the full variable domain: GAGVSQSPSNKVTEKGKDVELRCDPISGHTALYWYRQSLGQGLEFLIYFQGNSAPDKSGLPSDRFSAERTGGSVSTLTIQRTQQEDSAVYLCASNEDRASQPQHFGDGTRLSIL.

The chain joins TRBV5-1 to TRBJ2-3, with a weak D call TRBD1 (6 bases). The CDR3 totals 14 residues. Germline-derived CDR1 and CDR2 are SGHRS and YFSETQ. Trimming pared 5 bases from V and 4 bases from J, leaving 14 bases between. CDR3 sequence (DNA): TGCGCCAGCAGAGCAGCAGGGGTGGCAGATACGCAGTATTTT. Its protein is CASRAAGVADTQYF. The variable domain in full, completed from reference TRBV5-1 and TRBJ2-3, reads KAGVTQTPRYLIKTRGQQVTLSCSPISGHRSVSWYQQTPGQGLQFLFEYFSETQRNKGNFPGRFSGRQFSNSRSEMNVSTLELGDSALYLCASRAAGVADTQYFGPGTRLTVL.

The chain recombines TRBV30 with TRBJ2-2, with D possibly TRBD2 on 5 matching bases. Germline CDR1 GTSNPN, CDR2 SVGIG (reference sequence). V was pared by 1 base and J by 4 bases, with 13 bases between. The CDR3 is 15 residues long. The CDR3 coding sequence is TGTGCCTGGAGTGGTTGGGGAGCCTCCACCGGGGAGCTGTTTTTT. It specifies CAWSGWGASTGELFF.

J is TRBJ2-1 and V is TRBV13, with 8 positions matching TRBD2. The CDR3 covers 16 residues. V shed 0 bases and J 7 bases; nucleotides not matched to a gene: 8. CDR1 and CDR2 from the germline V gene are PRHDT and FYEKMQ (reference sequence). CDR3 DNA sequence: TGTGCCAGCAGCTTAGGCCCTCAAGCGGGAGTTAATGAGCAGTTCTTC. As protein: CASSLGPQAGVNEQFF.

A single count supports this clone. The V and J genes are TRBV6-5 and TRBJ1-2, with TRBD1 matching 8 bases. Germline values: CDR1 MNHEY, CDR2 SVGAGI. Germline trimming cut 8 bases from V and 2 bases from J; bases unmatched to any gene: 7. The CDR3 consists of 14 residues. The CDR3 loop reads CASLEGQENYGYTF. The CDR3 region has the DNA TGTGCCAGCTTAGAGGGACAGGAAAACTATGGCTACACCTTC.

This rearrangement joins TRBV2 to TRBJ1-2; D possibly corresponds to TRBD1 (5 bases). The CDR3 runs 14 residues. CDR1 and CDR2 from the germline V gene are SNHLY and FYNNEI. Trimming stripped 6 bases from V and 0 bases from J, with 11 bases between. CDR3 in amino acids: CASSQTESNYGYTF. The CDR3 DNA sequence: TGTGCCAGCAGCCAGACAGAATCTAACTATGGCTACACCTTC.

The CDR3: CASSFLAGGYEQYF. The CDR3 region has the DNA TGTGCCAGCAGCTTTCTAGCGGGAGGGTACGAGCAGTACTTC. This chain uses TRBV5-5 with TRBJ2-5, with 12 bases that match TRBD2. The assigned J gene may be wrong: the sequence end matches TRBJ2-7 better. This CDR3 spans 14 amino acids. Germline values: CDR1 SGHKS, CDR2 YYEKEE (reference sequence).

The chain couples TRBV27 to TRBJ2-7; 7 bases line up with TRBD1. The V and J ends lost 5 bases and 3 bases, in that order; junction bases with no gene match: 13. CDR3 length equals 16 residues. Germline assignment: CDR1 MNHEY and CDR2 SMNVEV (reference sequence). The chain's CDR3 is CASSPLSTGPFYEQYF. The CDR3 bases are TGTGCCAGCAGTCCCCTGTCGACAGGGCCGTTCTACGAGCAGTACTTC.